These 3 T cell receptor beta chains share one sample of origin, sequenced in a study of T-cell memory formation after mild COVID-19 (dated by TCRdb to the early 2020s). The receptor library was made with 5' RACE. The listed sequencing device is Illumina NovaSeq 6000. The public reads were quality trimmed at Q25 with fastp and then assembled into clones with MiXCR by TCRdb, keeping productive beta chains. Records with the same CDR3 protein are collapsed into one entry carrying the most frequent genes and DNA. Counted in this sample were 150,000 to 200,000 distinct CDR3 sequences; more than 9% of them appeared once. Together, the top ten hold 3% to 4% of the sample. The sample was PBMCs or a T cell subset sorted from them (not recorded which). Receptors were obtained from a young man who had mild COVID-19 (a few samples of this study predate the infection). The sample titles of this study are shuffled in the database, so cell type and time point are left out; the donor was told from shared clones.

CDR3 DNA: TGTGCCACCAGCAGAGTAACCAGGGACAATGAGCAGTTCTTC. It encodes CATSRVTRDNEQFF. The rearrangement links TRBV15 to TRBJ2-1, with a possible D match to TRBD1 (5 bases). V gave up 1 base and J gave up 5 bases, with 9 bases separating them. CDR3 length: 14 residues. The V gene's germline CDR1 is LNHNV and CDR2 YYDKDF (reference sequence).

The chain is built from TRBV6-6 and TRBJ2-4, with D unresolved. The CDR3 has 12 residues. Germline loops: CDR1 MNHNY, CDR2 SVGAGI (reference sequence). Trimming removed 8 bases from V and 7 bases from J, with 12 bases in between. CDR3 in amino acids: CASGDLANIQYF. The CDR3 DNA sequence: TGTGCCAGCGGAGACCTGGCTAACATTCAGTACTTC.

This clonotype was detected only a few times. The genes are TRBV7-9 and TRBJ1-6; no clear D gene. The CDR3 extends over 13 amino acids. Per the germline V gene, CDR1 is SEHNR and CDR2 is FQNEAQ (reference sequence). Trimming left V 1 base short and J 8 bases short, with 6 bases between. CDR3 loop: CASSLDADSPLHF. Written as DNA, the CDR3 is TGTGCCAGCAGCTTAGATGCGGATTCACCCCTCCACTTT.